Listed below are T cell receptor beta chains from one sample, sequenced in a study of blood T cell repertoires in COVID-19. Method: immunoSEQ multiplex PCR; TCRdb's copy keeps in-frame clones and lacks some. The table shows about 190,000 clones, with 89% occurring only once. The sequencing input was peripheral blood. The origin of the receptors is a man aged 40-49 years with acute or convalescent COVID-19. Both conserved end residues are part of each CDR3. Each record gives: V gene, J gene, D gene, clone size, CDR3 length, CDR3 protein, CDR3 DNA. The D gene is left open where the match is weak. The size field is filled for only some rows; it gives once, few, many or a size class.

TRBV9	TRBJ2-5	TRBD2	NA	15	CASSDGTSVQETQYF	TGTGCCAGCAGCGACGGGACTAGCGTCCAAGAGACCCAGTACTTC
TRBV7-2	TRBJ2-7	TRBD1	few	13	CASSFDREHEQYF	TGTGCCAGCAGCTTCGACAGGGAGCACGAGCAGTACTTC
TRBV7-2	TRBJ2-7	NA	NA	14	CASSLGGLDYEQYF	TGTGCCAGCAGCTTAGGGGGGCTGGACTACGAGCAGTACTTC
TRBV5-5	TRBJ1-1	NA	NA	14	CASSPWTVNTEAFF	TGTGCCAGCAGCCCCTGGACAGTAAACACTGAAGCTTTCTTT
TRBV19	TRBJ2-5	NA	NA	15	CASRVGQHNQETQYF	TGTGCCAGCAGAGTTGGGCAACACAACCAAGAGACCCAGTACTTC
TRBV6-5	TRBJ2-1	TRBD1	NA	16	CASSYSGDRRYNEQFF	TGTGCCAGCAGTTACTCAGGGGACAGAAGATACAATGAGCAGTTCTTC
TRBV29-1	TRBJ2-7	NA	NA	12	CSVLYRESEQYF	TGCAGCGTTTTATACAGGGAGTCCGAGCAGTACTTC
TRBV10-3	TRBJ1-3	NA	NA	15	CAISESGNSGNTIYF	TGTGCCATCAGTGAGTCGGGCAACTCTGGAAACACCATATATTTT
TRBV6-5	TRBJ1-4	NA	NA	13	CASSRTLGEKLFF	TGTGCCAGCAGTAGGACTCTCGGTGAAAAACTGTTTTTT
TRBV11-2	TRBJ2-3	TRBD2	NA	15	CASSATSGFLDTQYF	TGTGCCAGCAGCGCGACTAGCGGCTTTTTAGATACGCAGTATTTT
TRBV11-2	TRBJ1-5	NA	NA	15	CASSLGGNSNQPQHF	TGTGCCAGCTCGCTTGGGGGGAATAGCAATCAGCCCCAGCATTTT
TRBV5-6	TRBJ1-2	NA	NA	11	CASSPPSRRHF	TGTGCCAGCAGCCCCCCAAGTCGCAGGCACTTC
TRBV7-8	TRBJ2-2	TRBD1	NA	16	CASSPLRTGAPGELFF	TGTGCCAGCAGCCCTCTTAGGACAGGGGCGCCCGGGGAGCTGTTTTTT
TRBV2	TRBJ2-3	NA	once	13	CARSVTNTDTQYF	TGTGCCCGCTCAGTCACGAACACAGATACGCAGTATTTT
TRBV28	TRBJ2-3	TRBD1	NA	16	CASSLSGQGSTDTQYF	TGTGCCAGCAGTTTATCTGGACAGGGAAGCACAGATACGCAGTATTTT
TRBV9	TRBJ2-3	NA	NA	17	CASSVDEGLPAADTQYF	TGTGCCAGCAGCGTCGACGAGGGACTCCCAGCCGCAGATACGCAGTATTTT
TRBV4-1	TRBJ1-1	NA	NA	14	CASSFEGVNTEAFF	TGCGCCAGCAGCTTCGAGGGGGTGAACACTGAAGCTTTCTTT
TRBV9	TRBJ1-6	TRBD1	NA	15	CASSEATGNNSPLHF	TGTGCCAGCAGCGAAGCGACAGGGAATAATTCACCCCTCCACTTT
TRBV15	TRBJ1-4	NA	NA	15	CATSRAGQANEKLFF	TGTGCCACCAGCAGAGCGGGACAAGCTAATGAAAAACTGTTTTTT
TRBV21-1	TRBJ1-1	NA	few	9	CASSSRAFF	TGTGCCAGCAGTTCGAGAGCTTTCTTT
TRBV28	TRBJ2-5	TRBD1	NA	16	CASSSRDRGLLETQYF	TGTGCCAGCAGTTCTCGGGACAGGGGGCTCCTGGAGACCCAGTACTTC
TRBV5-1	TRBJ2-2	NA	NA	15	CASSLNSGDTGELFF	TGCGCCAGCAGCTTGAATTCAGGGGACACCGGGGAGCTGTTTTTT
TRBV5-4	TRBJ1-2	NA	NA	15	CASSSPGGGSGGYTF	TGTGCCAGCAGTTCCCCAGGCGGGGGGTCCGGTGGCTACACCTTC
TRBV11-1	TRBJ2-4	NA	NA	13	CASSLGAENIQYF	TGTGCCAGCAGCTTAGGGGCAGAAAACATTCAGTACTTC
TRBV10-2	TRBJ1-4	TRBD1	NA	15	CASSDKTGISEKLFF	TGCGCCAGCAGTGACAAGACAGGGATTAGTGAAAAACTGTTTTTT